Below are 17 T cell receptor beta chains sequenced from a single sample in a study of T cell responses to AZD1222 COVID-19 vaccine. Sequenced by immunoSEQ multiplex PCR; TCRdb stores in-frame clones only, minus some. The table records more than 100,000 clones, roughly 90% of them present only once. Sequencing used peripheral blood, obtained on day 0 of AZD1222 vaccination. These receptors all stem from an adult in good health.

This clone was observed a handful of times. CDR3 nucleotides: TGTGCCAGCAGGGTAAGGAGATCCTCTGGAAACACCATATATTTT. It encodes CASRVRRSSGNTIYF. The chain couples TRBV28 to TRBJ1-3; no clear D. The CDR3 has 15 amino acids. In germline, CDR1 is MDHEN, CDR2 SYDVKM. V lost 6 bases to trimming and J lost 0 bases, with 12 bases between them.

The chain employs TRBV19 and TRBJ2-5; 7 bases align to TRBD1. Per germline, CDR1 LNHDA and CDR2 SQIVND (reference sequence). With V trimmed by 5 bases and J by 2 bases, 11 bases remained unmatched. The CDR3 extends over 16 amino acids. CDR3 residues: CASSRDRVRGQETQYF. The CDR3 DNA sequence: TGTGCCAGTAGTCGTGACAGGGTGAGGGGGCAAGAGACCCAGTACTTC.

This rearrangement joins TRBV11-2 to TRBJ2-7; D is possibly TRBD2 (6 bases). V was trimmed by 3 bases and J by 2 bases, leaving 11 bases between them. CDR1 is SGHAT, CDR2 FQNNGV, per germline. The CDR3 length is 14 residues. Here the CDR3 DNA reads TGTGCCAGCAGCTTGCGTTGGGGGGCCTACGAGCAGTACTTC. As protein: CASSLRWGAYEQYF. Based on the CDR3 plus reference TRBV11-2 and TRBJ2-7, the full variable domain is EAGVAQSPRYKIIEKRQSVAFWCNPISGHATLYWYQQILGQGPKLLIQFQNNGVVDDSQLPKDRFSAERLKGVDSTLKIQPAKLEDSAVYLCASSLRWGAYEQYFGPGTRLTVT.

The rearrangement joins TRBV28 to TRBJ2-5; 10 nucleotides line up with TRBD2. CDR1 and CDR2 (germline): MDHEN, SYDVKM. The CDR3 spans 16 residues. Losses at the gene ends were 1 base for V and 3 bases for J; bases not matched to a gene: 5. The CDR3 protein is CASSLFLAGAKETQYF. CDR3 nucleotides: TGTGCCAGCAGTTTATTCCTAGCGGGGGCAAAAGAGACCCAGTACTTC.

This chain links TRBV18 with TRBJ2-7; D is unresolved. V dropped 0 bases and J dropped 0 bases, with 12 bases sitting between them. This CDR3 spans 16 amino acids. The germline CDR1 and CDR2 sequences are KGHSH and LQKENI. CDR3: CASSPPGNIFSYEQYF. In DNA form, the CDR3 reads TGTGCCAGCTCACCACCGGGCAATATTTTCTCCTACGAGCAGTACTTC. Full variable domain (missing parts from reference TRBV18 and TRBJ2-7): NAGVMQNPRHLVRRRGQEARLRCSPMKGHSHVYWYRQLPEEGLKFMVYLQKENIIDESGMPKERFSAEFPKEGPSILRIQQVVRGDSAAYFCASSPPGNIFSYEQYFGPGTRLTVT.

V is TRBV9 and J is TRBJ2-3; 7 nucleotides agree with TRBD1. With V trimmed by 3 bases and J by 6 bases, 1 base remained unmatched. CDR1 is SGDLS, CDR2 YYNGEE, per germline. The CDR3 sequence is 12 residues long. In DNA, the CDR3 is TGTGCCAGCAGCGACAGGGGTGATACGCAGTATTTT. Translation gives CASSDRGDTQYF.

This chain connects TRBV29-1 to TRBJ2-3; D could derive from TRBD1 or TRBD2 (6 bases each). The CDR3 loop spans 16 amino acids. Germline CDR1 reads SQVTM; CDR2 reads ANQGSEA. V dropped 3 bases and J dropped 0 bases, with 16 bases sitting between them. Here the CDR3 DNA reads TGCAGCGTTGATTCCCCGGGGGCGGTAAGCACAGATACGCAGTATTTT. Protein: CSVDSPGAVSTDTQYF.

The chain employs TRBV7-3 and TRBJ2-3; D is undetermined. Germline CDR1 and CDR2: SGHTA and FQGTGA. V lost 1 base and J 3 bases, leaving 8 bases between the germline ends. The CDR3 length is 14 residues. CDR3 coding DNA: TGTGCCAGCAGCTTAAATTCAGCAACAGATACGCAGTATTTT. Residues: CASSLNSATDTQYF. Full variable domain (remainder filled in from reference TRBV7-3 and TRBJ2-3): GAGVSQTPSNKVTEKGKYVELRCDPISGHTALYWYRQSLGQGPEFLIYFQGTGAADDSGLPNDRFFAVRPEGSVSTLKIQRTERGDSAVYLCASSLNSATDTQYFGPGTRLTVL.

The chain joins TRBV11-3 to TRBJ1-5; 10 nucleotides match TRBD1. The CDR3 has 18 residues. Germline V gene lookup returns CDR1 SGHNT and CDR2 YENEEA. The V and J ends lost 4 bases and 0 bases, in that order; junction bases with no gene match: 9. This CDR3 reads CASSSRTGGPPSNQPQHF. CDR3 DNA: TGTGCCAGCAGCTCCAGGACAGGGGGACCTCCTAGCAATCAGCCCCAGCATTTT.

V gene TRBV4-1 combines with J gene TRBJ1-5; D perhaps matches TRBD1 (6 bases). V lost 4 bases and J 5 bases, leaving 15 bases between the germline ends. Looked up from germline, CDR1 is MGHRA and CDR2 is YSYEKL. This CDR3 spans 15 amino acids. This chain's CDR3 is CASSLTTGTYQPQHF. CDR3 coding DNA: TGCGCCAGCAGCCTTACAACAGGGACCTATCAGCCCCAGCATTTT.

The chain combines TRBV5-8 with TRBJ1-5, with 8 positions matching TRBD1. Germline loops: CDR1 SGHTS, CDR2 YDEGEE. The V and J ends lost 4 bases and 2 bases, in that order; junction bases with no gene match: 5. This CDR3 is 15 amino acids long. The CDR3 region has the DNA TGTGCCAGCAGCGAGGACAGGGACGGCAATCAGCCCCAGCATTTT. Its translation is CASSEDRDGNQPQHF.

The chain joins TRBV29-1 to TRBJ2-2; no reliable D call. This CDR3 comprises 11 residues. Looked up from germline, CDR1 is SQVTM and CDR2 is ANQGSEA. Trimming took 3 bases from V and 4 from J, leaving 3 bases between them. The CDR3 region has the DNA TGCAGCGTTGATGGCACCGGGGAGCTGTTTTTT. This translates into CSVDGTGELFF.

The chain uses TRBV7-9 and TRBJ2-7; D remains ambiguous. The CDR3 consists of 13 residues. CDR1 is SEHNR and CDR2 is FQNEAQ in the germline V gene (reference sequence). Trimming left V 1 base short and J 5 bases short, with 9 bases between. The CDR3: CASSLGRSNEQYF. CDR3 DNA: TGTGCCAGCAGCTTAGGACGGAGCAACGAGCAGTACTTC.

This rearrangement joins TRBV11-2 to TRBJ1-4; TRBD1 agrees at 7 bases. Germline CDR1 SGHAT, CDR2 FQNNGV. J was trimmed by 3 bases and V by 0 bases; bases with no gene match: 7. There are 17 residues in the CDR3. CDR3 region: CASSLDRLGQSNEKLFF. Here the CDR3 DNA reads TGTGCCAGCAGCTTAGATCGACTGGGACAGTCTAATGAAAAACTGTTTTTT.

This sequence joins TRBV19 and TRBJ1-1; unclear D gene. Germline CDR1 is LNHDA and CDR2 is SQIVND (reference sequence). The CDR3 runs 17 residues. The ends were cut back, 3 bases at V and 1 base at J, with 18 bases in the middle. The CDR3 DNA reads TGTGCCAGTAGTATTTCTTGGGCGAGGCGGCGGAACACTGAAGCTTTCTTT. Protein product: CASSISWARRRNTEAFF.

For the CDR3, the DNA is TGTGCCAGCAGTGTATTTGGGGAGCAGTTCTTC. Protein: CASSVFGEQFF. The chain couples TRBV2 to TRBJ2-1; D ambiguous. CDR1 and CDR2 (germline): SNHLY, FYNNEI. Trimming left V 4 bases short and J 10 bases short, with 8 bases between. The CDR3 runs 11 residues.

This chain joins TRBV23-1 and TRBJ2-7; 8 nucleotides match TRBD1. TRBV23-1 is an open reading frame whose function is uncertain. V was clipped by 2 bases and J by 5 bases; unmatched bases: 11. The CDR3 has 16 amino acids. The CDR3 DNA follows: TGCGCCAGCAGTCAAATGGCGTTGGACAGGGCTGACGAGCAGTACTTC. This codes for CASSQMALDRADEQYF.